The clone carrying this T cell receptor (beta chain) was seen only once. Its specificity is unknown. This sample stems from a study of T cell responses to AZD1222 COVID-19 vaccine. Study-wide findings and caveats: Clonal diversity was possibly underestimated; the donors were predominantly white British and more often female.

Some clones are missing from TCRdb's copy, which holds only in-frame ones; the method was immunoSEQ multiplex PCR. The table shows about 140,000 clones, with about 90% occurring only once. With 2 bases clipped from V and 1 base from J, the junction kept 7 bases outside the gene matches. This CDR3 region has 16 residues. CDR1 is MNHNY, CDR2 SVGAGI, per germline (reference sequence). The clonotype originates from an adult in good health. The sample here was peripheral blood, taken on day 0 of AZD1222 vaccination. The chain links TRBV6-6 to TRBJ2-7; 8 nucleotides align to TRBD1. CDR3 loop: CASSYRDRPPSYEQYF. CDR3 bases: TGTGCCAGCAGTTACCGGGACAGGCCCCCTTCCTACGAGCAGTACTTC.